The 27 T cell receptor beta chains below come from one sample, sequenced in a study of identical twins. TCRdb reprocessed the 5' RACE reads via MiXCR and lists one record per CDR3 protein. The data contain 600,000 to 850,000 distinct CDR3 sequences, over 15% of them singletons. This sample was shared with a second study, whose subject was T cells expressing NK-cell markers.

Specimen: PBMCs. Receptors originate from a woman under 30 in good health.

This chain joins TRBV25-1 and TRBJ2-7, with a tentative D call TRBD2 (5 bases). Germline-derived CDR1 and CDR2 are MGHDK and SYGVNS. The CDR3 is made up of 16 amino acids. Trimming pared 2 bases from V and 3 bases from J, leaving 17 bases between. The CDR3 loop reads CASSESGSPAHYEQYF. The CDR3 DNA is TGTGCCAGCAGTGAAAGCGGATCCCCGGCCCACTACGAGCAGTACTTC.

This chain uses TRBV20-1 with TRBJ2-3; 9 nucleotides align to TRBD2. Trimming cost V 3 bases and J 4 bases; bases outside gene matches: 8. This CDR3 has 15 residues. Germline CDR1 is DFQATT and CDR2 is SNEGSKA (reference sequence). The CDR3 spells CSARAGGGVADTQYF. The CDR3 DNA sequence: TGCAGTGCTAGGGCAGGCGGGGGGGTCGCAGATACGCAGTATTTT.

The CDR3 DNA reads as TGTGCCACCACCAGAGGGTTCGTGCAGTTCTTC. The encoded protein is CATTRGFVQFF. This sequence joins TRBV12-3 or TRBV12-4 and TRBJ2-1; maybe TRBD2 (5 bases). Trimming pared 10 bases from V and 12 bases from J, leaving 16 bases between. The CDR3 consists of 11 residues.

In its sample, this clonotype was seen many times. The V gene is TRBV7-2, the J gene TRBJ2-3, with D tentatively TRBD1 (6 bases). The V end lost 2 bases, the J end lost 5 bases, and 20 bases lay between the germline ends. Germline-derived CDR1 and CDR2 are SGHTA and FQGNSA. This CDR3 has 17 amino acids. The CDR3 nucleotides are TGTGCCAGCAGCTTAAGGTCCGGGACAAAACCGGTAGATACGCAGTATTTT. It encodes CASSLRSGTKPVDTQYF.

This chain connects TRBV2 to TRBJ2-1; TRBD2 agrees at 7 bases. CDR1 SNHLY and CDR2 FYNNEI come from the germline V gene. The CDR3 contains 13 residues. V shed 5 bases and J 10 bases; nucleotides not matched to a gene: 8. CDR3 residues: CASSQTSPGEQFF. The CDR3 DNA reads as TGTGCCAGCAGTCAGACTAGCCCAGGGGAGCAGTTCTTC.

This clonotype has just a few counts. The CDR3 protein is CSARTGVYGELFF. The CDR3 DNA reads as TGCAGTGCTAGGACAGGGGTTTACGGGGAGCTGTTTTTT. The V and J genes are TRBV20-1 and TRBJ2-2; 8 positions match TRBD1. Trimming cost V 3 bases and J 7 bases; bases outside gene matches: 4. Germline V gene data show CDR1 as DFQATT and CDR2 as SNEGSKA (reference sequence). The CDR3 length is 13 residues.

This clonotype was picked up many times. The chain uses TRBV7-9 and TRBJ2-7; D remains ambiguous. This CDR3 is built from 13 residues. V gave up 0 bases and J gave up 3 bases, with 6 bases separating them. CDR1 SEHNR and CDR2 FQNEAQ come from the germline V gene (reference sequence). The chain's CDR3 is CASSLAQDYEQYF. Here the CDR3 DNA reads TGTGCCAGCAGCTTAGCGCAGGACTACGAGCAGTACTTC.

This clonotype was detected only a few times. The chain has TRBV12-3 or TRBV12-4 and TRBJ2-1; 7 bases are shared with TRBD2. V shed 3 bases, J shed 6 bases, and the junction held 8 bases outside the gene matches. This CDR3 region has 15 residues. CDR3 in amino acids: CASSFRLAEFNEQFF. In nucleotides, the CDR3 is TGTGCCAGCAGTTTTCGACTAGCAGAGTTCAATGAGCAGTTCTTC.

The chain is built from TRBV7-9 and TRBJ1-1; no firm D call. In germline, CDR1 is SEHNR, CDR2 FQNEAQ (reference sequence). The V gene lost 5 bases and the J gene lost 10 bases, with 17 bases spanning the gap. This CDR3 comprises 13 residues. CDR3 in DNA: TGTGCCAGCAGCCCCGTCGCTTCCCCAGGAGCTTTCTTT. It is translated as CASSPVASPGAFF.

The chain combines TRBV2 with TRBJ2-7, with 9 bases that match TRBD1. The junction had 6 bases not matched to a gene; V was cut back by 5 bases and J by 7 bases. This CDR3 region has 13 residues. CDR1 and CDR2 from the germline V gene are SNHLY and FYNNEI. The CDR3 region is CASSWDREREQYF. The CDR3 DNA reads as TGTGCCAGCAGTTGGGACAGGGAGCGAGAGCAGTACTTC.

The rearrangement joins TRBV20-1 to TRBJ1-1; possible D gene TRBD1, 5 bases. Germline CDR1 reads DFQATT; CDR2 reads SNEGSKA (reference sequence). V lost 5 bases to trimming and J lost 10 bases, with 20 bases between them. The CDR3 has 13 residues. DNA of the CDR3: TGCAGTGCTTCGTGGGACTCCGACAGTCGAGCTTTCTTT. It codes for CSASWDSDSRAFF.

CDR3: CASPRGNEQFF. For the CDR3, the DNA is TGTGCCAGTCCAAGAGGGAATGAGCAGTTCTTC. The chain recombines TRBV6-1 with TRBJ2-1; TRBD2 is a possible D gene (5 bases). This CDR3 region has 11 residues. From germline, CDR1 is MNHNS and CDR2 SASEGT. The germline V and J ends were trimmed by 9 bases and 7 bases, with 10 bases remaining between them.

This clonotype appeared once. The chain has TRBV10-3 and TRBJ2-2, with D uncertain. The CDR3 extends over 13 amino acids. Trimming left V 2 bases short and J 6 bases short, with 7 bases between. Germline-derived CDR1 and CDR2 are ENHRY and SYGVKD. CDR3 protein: CAISELVSGELFF. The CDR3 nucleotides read TGTGCCATCAGTGAGCTGGTATCCGGGGAGCTGTTTTTT.

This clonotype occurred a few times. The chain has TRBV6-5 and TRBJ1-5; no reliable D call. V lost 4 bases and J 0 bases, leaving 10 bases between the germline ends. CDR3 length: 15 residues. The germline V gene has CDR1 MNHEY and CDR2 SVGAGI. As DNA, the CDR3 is TGTGCCAGCAGTTTGGGGAGGGTTAGCAATCAGCCCCAGCATTTT. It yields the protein CASSLGRVSNQPQHF.

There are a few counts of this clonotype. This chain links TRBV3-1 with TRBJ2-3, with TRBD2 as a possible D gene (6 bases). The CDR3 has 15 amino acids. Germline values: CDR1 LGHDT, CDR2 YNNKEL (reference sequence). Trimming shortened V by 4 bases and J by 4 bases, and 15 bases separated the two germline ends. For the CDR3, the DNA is TGTGCCAGCAGCCCCGTACGGGAGATGGCAGATACGCAGTATTTT. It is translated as CASSPVREMADTQYF.

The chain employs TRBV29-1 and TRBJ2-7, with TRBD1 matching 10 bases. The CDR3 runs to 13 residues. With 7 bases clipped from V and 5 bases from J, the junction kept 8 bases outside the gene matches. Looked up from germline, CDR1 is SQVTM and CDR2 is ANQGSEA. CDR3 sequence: CSATDRGRNEQYF. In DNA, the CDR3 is TGCAGCGCCACGGACAGGGGGAGAAACGAGCAGTACTTC.

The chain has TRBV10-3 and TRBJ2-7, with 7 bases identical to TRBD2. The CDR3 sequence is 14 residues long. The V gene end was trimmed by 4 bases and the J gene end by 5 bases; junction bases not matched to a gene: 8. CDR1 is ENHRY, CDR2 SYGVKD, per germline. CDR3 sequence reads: CAISGREGGDEQYF. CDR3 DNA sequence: TGTGCCATCAGTGGAAGGGAGGGCGGGGACGAGCAGTACTTC.

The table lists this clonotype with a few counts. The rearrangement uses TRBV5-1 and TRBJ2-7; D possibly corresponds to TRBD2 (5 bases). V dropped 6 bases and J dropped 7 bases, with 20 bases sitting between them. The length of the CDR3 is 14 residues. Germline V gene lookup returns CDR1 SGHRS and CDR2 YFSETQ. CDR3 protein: CASTSRGSLGEQYF. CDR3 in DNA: TGCGCCAGCACGTCTCGGGGATCCCTGGGAGAGCAGTACTTC.

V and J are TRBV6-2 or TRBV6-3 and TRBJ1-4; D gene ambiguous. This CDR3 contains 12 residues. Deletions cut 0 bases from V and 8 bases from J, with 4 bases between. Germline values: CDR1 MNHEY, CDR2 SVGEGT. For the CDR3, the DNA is TGTGCCAGCAGTTACTCGACGGAAAAACTGTTTTTT. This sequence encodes CASSYSTEKLFF.

The CDR3 region is CASTSQGYEQYF. CDR3 bases: TGTGCCAGCACCTCCCAGGGTTACGAGCAGTACTTC. The chain has TRBV12-3 or TRBV12-4 and TRBJ2-7; tentative D call: TRBD1 (5 bases). The V and J ends lost 7 bases and 4 bases respectively, with 11 bases between them. This CDR3 is built from 12 residues.

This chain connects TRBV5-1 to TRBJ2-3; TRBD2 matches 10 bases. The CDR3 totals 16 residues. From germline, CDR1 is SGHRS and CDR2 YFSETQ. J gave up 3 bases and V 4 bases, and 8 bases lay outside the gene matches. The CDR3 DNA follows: TGCGCCAGCAGCGTAAGCGGGGGGGTTGCTACAGATACGCAGTATTTT. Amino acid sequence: CASSVSGGVATDTQYF.

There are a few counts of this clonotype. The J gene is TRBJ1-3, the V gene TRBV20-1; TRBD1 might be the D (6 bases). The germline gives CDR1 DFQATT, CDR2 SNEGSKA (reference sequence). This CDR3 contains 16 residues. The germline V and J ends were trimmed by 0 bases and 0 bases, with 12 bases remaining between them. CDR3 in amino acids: CSARDLGTNSGNTIYF. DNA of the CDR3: TGCAGTGCTAGAGATCTTGGGACAAACTCTGGAAACACCATATATTTT.

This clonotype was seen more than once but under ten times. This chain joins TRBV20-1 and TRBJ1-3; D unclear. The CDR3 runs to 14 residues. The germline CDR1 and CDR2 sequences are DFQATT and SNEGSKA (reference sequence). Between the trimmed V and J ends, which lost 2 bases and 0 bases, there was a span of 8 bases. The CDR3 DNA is TGCAGTGCTAGACCCCCGAGCTCTGGAAACACCATATATTTT. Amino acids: CSARPPSSGNTIYF.

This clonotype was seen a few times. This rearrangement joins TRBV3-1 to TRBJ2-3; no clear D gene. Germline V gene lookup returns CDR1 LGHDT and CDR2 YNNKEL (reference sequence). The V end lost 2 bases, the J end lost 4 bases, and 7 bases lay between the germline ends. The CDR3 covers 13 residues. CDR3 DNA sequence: TGTGCCAGCAGCCAAAGAAAAGCAGATACGCAGTATTTT. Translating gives CASSQRKADTQYF.

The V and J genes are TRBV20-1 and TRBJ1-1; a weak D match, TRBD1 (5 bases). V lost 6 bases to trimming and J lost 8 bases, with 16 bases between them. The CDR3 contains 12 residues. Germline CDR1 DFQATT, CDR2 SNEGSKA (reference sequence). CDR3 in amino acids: CSANWGFGEAFF. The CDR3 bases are TGCAGTGCCAATTGGGGGTTCGGGGAAGCTTTCTTT.

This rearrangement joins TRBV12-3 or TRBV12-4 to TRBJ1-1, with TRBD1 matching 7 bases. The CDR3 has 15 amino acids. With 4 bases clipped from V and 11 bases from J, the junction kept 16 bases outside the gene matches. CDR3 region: CASSYATGALGGAFF. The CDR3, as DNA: TGTGCCAGCAGTTATGCAACAGGGGCTCTCGGAGGTGCTTTCTTT.

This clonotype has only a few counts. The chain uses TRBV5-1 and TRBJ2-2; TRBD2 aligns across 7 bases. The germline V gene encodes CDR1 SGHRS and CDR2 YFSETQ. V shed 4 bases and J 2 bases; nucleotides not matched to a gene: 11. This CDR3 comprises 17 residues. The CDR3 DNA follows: TGCGCCAGCAGCCCCGCGCTAGCGGTGATTAACACCGGGGAGCTGTTTTTT. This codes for CASSPALAVINTGELFF.